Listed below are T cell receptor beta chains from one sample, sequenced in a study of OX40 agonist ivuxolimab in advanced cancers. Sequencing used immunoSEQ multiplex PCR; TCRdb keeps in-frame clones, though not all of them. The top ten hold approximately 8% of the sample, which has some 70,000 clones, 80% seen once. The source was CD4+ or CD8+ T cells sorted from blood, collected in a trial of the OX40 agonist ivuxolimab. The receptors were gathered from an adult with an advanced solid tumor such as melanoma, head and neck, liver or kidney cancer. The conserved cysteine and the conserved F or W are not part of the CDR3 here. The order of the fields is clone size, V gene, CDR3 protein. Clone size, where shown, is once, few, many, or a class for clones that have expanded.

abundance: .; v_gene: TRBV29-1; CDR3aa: SVGRERAEAF
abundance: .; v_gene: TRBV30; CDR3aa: AWSARASEAF
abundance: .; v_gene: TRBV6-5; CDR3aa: ASSYYGGGRETQY
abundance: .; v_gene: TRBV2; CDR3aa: ASSEWSSGDTGELF
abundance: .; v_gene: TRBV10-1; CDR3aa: ASSENRDVQY
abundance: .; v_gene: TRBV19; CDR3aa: ASSDRGSTDTQY
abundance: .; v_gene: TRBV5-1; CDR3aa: ASSLGPGNTIY
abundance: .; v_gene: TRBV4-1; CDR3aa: ASSHPGQYPTGELF
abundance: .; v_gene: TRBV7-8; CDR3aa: ASSPRTPSTDTQY
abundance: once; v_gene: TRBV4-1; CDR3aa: ASSLGPRNEAF
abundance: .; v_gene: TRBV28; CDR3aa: ASSKPGLDYNEQF
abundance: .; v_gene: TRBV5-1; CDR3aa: ASSLGQGSYEQY
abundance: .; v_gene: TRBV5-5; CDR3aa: ASSLGFGAPEAF